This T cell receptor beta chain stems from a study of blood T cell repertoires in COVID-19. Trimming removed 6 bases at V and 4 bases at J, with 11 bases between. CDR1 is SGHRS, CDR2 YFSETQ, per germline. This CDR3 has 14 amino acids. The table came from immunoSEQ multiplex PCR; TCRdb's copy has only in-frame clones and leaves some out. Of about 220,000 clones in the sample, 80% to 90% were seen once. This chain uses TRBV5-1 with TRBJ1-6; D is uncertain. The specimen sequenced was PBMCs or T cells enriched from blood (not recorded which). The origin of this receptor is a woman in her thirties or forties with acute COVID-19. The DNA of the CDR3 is TGCGCCAGCAAGAGTGCAGGTTATAATTCACCCCTCCACTTT. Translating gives CASKSAGYNSPLHF.